This T cell receptor (beta chain) was captured in a study of T-cell reconstitution after alpha-beta-depleted transplantation in children. The TCRbeta library was prepared with unique molecular identifiers. Each CDR3 protein is one row after TCRdb ran MiXCR on the PCR reads. In the table there are a few hundred thousand distinct CDR3 sequences, 9.7% of which are singletons. This clonotype was counted ten times or more. The J segment lost 4 bases and the V segment lost 6 bases, leaving 11 bases of the junction unmatched. This CDR3 contains 17 residues. The chain has TRBV12-3 or TRBV12-4 and TRBJ2-5, with 13 positions matching TRBD2. The material sequenced was PBMCs from the stem cell graft donor, taken from the stem cell graft. The sequence derives from a human donor who donated a stem cell graft to a child with SCID. CDR3 in amino acids: CASSPVTSGGPRETQYF. The CDR3 region has the DNA TGTGCCAGCAGCCCGGTGACTAGCGGGGGGCCGCGAGAGACCCAGTACTTC.